The sequence of this T cell receptor beta chain was determined in a study of cytomegalovirus exposure and HLA in healthy donors. Study details: A data release that came early held around 85 million unique TCRs from HLA-typed donors. Study results and limitations: Productive rates of about 87% or about 30% were seen for most TCR beta V segments in an earlier analysis. In a later analysis, the majority of CMV-associated beta chains seemingly showed HLA restriction.

The V gene's germline CDR1 is LNHDA and CDR2 SQIVND (reference sequence). With 5 bases removed from V and 2 bases from J, the gap between germline ends came to 13 bases. There are 14 residues in the CDR3. This clone was picked up a small number of times. Its antigen is currently unknown. PCR used 60 Vbeta primers and 13 Jbeta primers. Clones were sequenced by immunoSEQ multiplex PCR, and TCRdb holds only the in-frame ones, with some missing. The sample lists 190,000 or so clones; 75% to 90% were seen once. Sequenced input: PBMCs. This TCR was recovered from a man aged 50 to 60 in good health and CMV-seronegative. The rearrangement joins TRBV19 to TRBJ2-7; the D gene is possibly TRBD2 (5 bases). CDR3 loop: CASSSSPAAYEQYF. The DNA for the CDR3 is TGTGCCAGTAGTTCATCCCCAGCGGCCTACGAGCAGTACTTC.